A selection of T cell receptor beta chains follows, all from one sample in a study of control samples from healthy donors and cancer patients. The data were produced by immunoSEQ multiplex PCR, yet TCRdb's version contains in-frame clones alone and is incomplete. Here the sample spans 150,000 or so clones, around 92% being singletons. Sequenced input: blood. The receptors shown here come from a woman aged 50 to 60 in good health. The CDR3 runs from the conserved cysteine through the conserved F or W. The D gene is left open where the match is weak.

v_call d_call cdr3_aa
TRBV3-1/TRBV3-2 . CASSQEGRMNTEAFF
TRBV6-1 . CASSVFRGGSGNQPQHF
TRBV6-5 . CASSPSRTAHYGYTF
TRBV10-3 TRBD1 CAIRDRVGQPQHF
TRBV14 . CASSQGPGLGNSPLHF
TRBV18 . CASSPAQNEKLFF
TRBV7-9 TRBD1 CASSLTGDGSPLHF
TRBV18 TRBD2 CASSGTSWDTQYF
TRBV28 . CASSLQGANEKLFF
TRBV7-8 . CASQGRDNEQYF
TRBV5-6 . CASSLVGRSEAFF
TRBV11-2 TRBD2 CASSLPLAGTSASETQYF
TRBV3-1/TRBV3-2 TRBD1 CASSRSVGTGGGTDTQYF
TRBV19 . CASIPMGLSYGYTF
TRBV5-1 . CASSLAGASSQYF
TRBV2 TRBD2 CASGEARLAGALTDTQYF